This paragraph reports one T cell receptor (beta chain). Its antigen is unknown. This record comes from a study of brain T cells in children with intractable seizures. Study-wide results and limits: Pre- and post-surgery blood differed in depth, so pre-surgery absences may be undersampling.

The CDR3 is 16 residues long. Germline V CDR1 and CDR2: LGHDT, YNNKEL (reference sequence). V trimming: 4 bases; J trimming: 4 bases; junction bases outside the gene matches: 12. This table comes from immunoSEQ multiplex PCR, and its TCRdb copy is limited to in-frame clones, with some not included. Of hundreds of thousands of clones in the sample, over 85% were seen once. The sample's time point: blood from clinic visit 5 months post-surgery; TSC patient then seizure free. Surgery cases with the highest brain T cell transcript signatures were chosen for sequencing. Before surgery, patients took at least one anti-epileptic drug.

The sequencing used peripheral blood, collected around 5 months after surgery. The V call is TRBV3-1 (or the pseudogene TRBV3-2), the J call TRBJ2-7; TRBD2 aligns across 8 bases. This TCR was recovered from a boy in the first two years of life with tuberous sclerosis and intractable seizures. CDR3 sequence (DNA): TGTGCCAGCAGCCGATCCCGTGGCGCGGGGGGTTACGAGCAGTACTTC. This gives the protein CASSRSRGAGGYEQYF.